The T cell receptor (beta chain) described here comes from a study of beta chain features in type 1 diabetes. Reverse transcribing all isolated RNA meant expressed TCRB transcripts were sequenced. TCRdb keeps only in-frame clones here, not all; method: immunoSEQ multiplex PCR. The profile covers roughly 380,000 clones, with about 20% appearing a single time and around 0.04% taken by the ten largest. Trimming removed 3 bases from V and 6 bases from J; junction bases left unmatched: 9. The CDR3 is made up of 14 amino acids. Germline V CDR1 and CDR2: SQVTM, ANQGSEA. What was sequenced was naive CD4+ T cells from blood. The V call is TRBV29-1, the J call TRBJ1-2; 8 bases line up with TRBD1. The TCR sequence derives from a woman aged 18-29 years in good health. The chain's CDR3 is CSVEGRGRADGYTF. The DNA of the CDR3 is TGCAGCGTTGAGGGCAGGGGGCGAGCGGATGGCTACACCTTC.